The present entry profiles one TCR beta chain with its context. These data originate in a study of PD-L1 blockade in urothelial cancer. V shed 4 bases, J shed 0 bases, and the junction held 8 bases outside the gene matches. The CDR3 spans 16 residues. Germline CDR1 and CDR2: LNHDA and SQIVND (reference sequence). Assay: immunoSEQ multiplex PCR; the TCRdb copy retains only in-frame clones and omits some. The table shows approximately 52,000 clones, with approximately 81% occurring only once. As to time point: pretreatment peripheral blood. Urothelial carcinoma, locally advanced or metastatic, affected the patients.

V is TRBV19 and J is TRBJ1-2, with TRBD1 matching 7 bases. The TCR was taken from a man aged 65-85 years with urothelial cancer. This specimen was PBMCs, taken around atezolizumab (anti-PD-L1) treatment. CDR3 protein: CASSSRGTASNYGYTF. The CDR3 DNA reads TGTGCCAGTAGTAGCCGGGGGACAGCATCTAACTATGGCTACACCTTC.